The 11 T cell receptor beta chains below all came from one sample that was sequenced in a study of T cell responses to AZD1222 COVID-19 vaccine. Sequencing used immunoSEQ multiplex PCR; TCRdb keeps in-frame clones, though not all of them. The table records over 110,000 clones, 85% to 95% of them present only once. Sequencing used peripheral blood, obtained 28 days after the second AZD1222 dose. These TCRs come from an adult who received the AZD1222 COVID-19 vaccine.

This rearrangement joins TRBV10-1 to TRBJ1-1; TRBD1 matches 7 bases. The CDR3 spans 14 residues. V was pared by 6 bases and J by 4 bases, with 8 bases of the junction left unmatched. CDR1 and CDR2 from the germline V gene are WNHNN and SYGVQD (reference sequence). Written as DNA, the CDR3 is TGCGCCAGCAGAGATCAGGGGGAAGGCACTGAAGCTTTCTTT. Residues: CASRDQGEGTEAFF.

This clone is a singleton in its sample. The chain combines TRBV30 with TRBJ1-2; D is uncertain. The CDR3 loop spans 15 amino acids. Deletions cut 0 bases from V and 2 bases from J, with 13 bases between. The germline gives CDR1 GTSNPN, CDR2 SVGIG (reference sequence). Here the CDR3 reads CAWSVPDLGNYGYTF. The CDR3, as DNA: TGTGCCTGGAGTGTACCTGACCTAGGGAACTATGGCTACACCTTC. Complete variable domain (other parts from reference TRBV30 and TRBJ1-2): SQTIHQWPATLVQPVGSPLSLECTVEGTSNPNLYWYRQAAGRGLQLLFYSVGIGQISSEVPQNLSASRPQDRQFILSSKKLLLSDSGFYLCAWSVPDLGNYGYTFGSGTRLTVV.

The rearrangement joins TRBV6-5 to TRBJ2-1; D is perhaps TRBD1 (6 bases). Deletions cut 0 bases from V and 8 bases from J, with 14 bases between. The germline V gene has CDR1 MNHEY and CDR2 SVGAGI. CDR3 length: 15 amino acids. The CDR3 DNA follows: TGTGCCAGCAGTTACTCGGACAGCCCTAGGGATGAGCAGTTCTTC. Protein: CASSYSDSPRDEQFF.

The rearrangement joins TRBV5-1 to TRBJ1-1, with D maybe TRBD1 (5 bases). Trimming stripped 7 bases from V and 1 base from J, with 11 bases between. CDR3 size: 13 residues. In germline, CDR1 is SGHRS, CDR2 YFSETQ. In DNA form, the CDR3 reads TGCGCCAGCGGCCAGGGAGAGAACACTGAAGCTTTCTTT. Translating it yields CASGQGENTEAFF.

This chain connects TRBV4-1 to TRBJ2-1; 10 nucleotides align to TRBD2. Losses at the gene ends were 5 bases for V and 9 bases for J; bases not matched to a gene: 4. The CDR3 has 13 amino acids. CDR1 is MGHRA, CDR2 YSYEKL, per germline. Written as DNA, the CDR3 is TGCGCCAGCAGCGCCGGGACTAGCGTTGAGCAGTTCTTC. Translation gives CASSAGTSVEQFF.

The rearrangement joins TRBV6-5 to TRBJ1-1; TRBD1 aligns across 8 bases. V shed 5 bases and J 4 bases; nucleotides not matched to a gene: 6. CDR3 length equals 14 residues. Germline V CDR1 and CDR2: MNHEY, SVGAGI. The CDR3 DNA is TGTGCCAGCAGTCCACAGGGGGTCGGCACTGAAGCTTTCTTT. This gives the protein CASSPQGVGTEAFF.

The rearrangement joins TRBV2 to TRBJ2-5, with 11 positions matching TRBD2. The CDR3 sequence is 16 residues long. The ends lost 4 bases at V and 5 bases at J; junction bases unmatched: 9. From germline, CDR1 is SNHLY and CDR2 FYNNEI. CDR3 nucleotide sequence: TGTGCCAGCAGTGGTATACTAGCGGGAGTAGTGGAGACCCAGTACTTC. It translates to CASSGILAGVVETQYF.

DNA of the CDR3: TGTGCCAGCGGTCGGGGTTACGAGCAGTACGTC. Translating gives CASGRGYEQYV. This chain links TRBV25-1 with TRBJ2-7; D possibly corresponds to TRBD2 (5 bases). V was trimmed by 8 bases and J by 4 bases, leaving 9 bases between them. The CDR3 contains 11 residues. Germline V gives CDR1 MGHDK, CDR2 SYGVNS.

The genes are TRBV28 and TRBJ1-1; no clear D gene. Trimming shortened V by 5 bases and J by 14 bases, and 18 bases separated the two germline ends. The CDR3 sequence is 12 residues long. In germline, CDR1 is MDHEN, CDR2 SYDVKM. CDR3 in amino acids: CASSLRMSLSFF. In DNA, the CDR3 is TGTGCCAGCAGTCTGCGGATGTCTCTGTCCTTCTTT.

The chain joins TRBV28 to TRBJ2-6; D gene ambiguous. Per germline, CDR1 MDHEN and CDR2 SYDVKM. V lost 2 bases, J lost 2 bases, and 10 bases lay in between. The CDR3 sequence is 16 residues long. CDR3: CASSLTYNAGANVLTF. The CDR3 DNA reads as TGTGCCAGCAGTTTAACCTACAACGCTGGGGCCAACGTCCTGACTTTC.

The chain employs TRBV28 and TRBJ1-4; a possible D gene is TRBD1 (6 bases). V was clipped by 7 bases and J by 8 bases, with 14 bases between them. Germline values: CDR1 MDHEN, CDR2 SYDVKM. The CDR3 contains 13 residues. In DNA, the CDR3 is TGTGCCAGCACCCTGGCAGGGGCAGAAAAACTGTTTTTT. Translation: CASTLAGAEKLFF.